A selection of T cell receptor beta chains follows, all from one sample in a study of blood T cell repertoires in COVID-19. Using immunoSEQ multiplex PCR, the repertoire was profiled, and TCRdb retains in-frame clones only, with some absent. The sample contains 100,000 to 150,000 clones, around 82% of which appear only once. Sample: peripheral blood. The receptors here all came from a man younger than 40 with COVID-19, enrolled during active disease. The CDR3 runs from the conserved cysteine through the conserved F or W. Each record gives: J gene, D gene, V gene, CDR3 protein. D genes are given only for firm matches.

j_gene: TRBJ1-1; d_gene: TRBD1; v_gene: TRBV9; CDR3aa: CASSVTGKLDEAFF
j_gene: TRBJ1-1; d_gene: -; v_gene: TRBV4-1; CDR3aa: CASSQVSRNTEAFF
j_gene: TRBJ1-3; d_gene: -; v_gene: TRBV21-1; CDR3aa: CASSTRGDRGWLGNTIYF
j_gene: TRBJ1-5; d_gene: -; v_gene: TRBV4-1; CDR3aa: CASSHTAGDWVQPQHF
j_gene: TRBJ2-7; d_gene: TRBD1; v_gene: TRBV4-1; CDR3aa: CASSLDTRTGRYSYEQYF
j_gene: TRBJ2-1; d_gene: -; v_gene: TRBV5-4; CDR3aa: CASSLKQKSHNEQFF
j_gene: TRBJ1-5; d_gene: TRBD1; v_gene: TRBV10-1; CDR3aa: CASSESGERGPLNNQPQHF
j_gene: TRBJ2-1; d_gene: -; v_gene: TRBV10-3; CDR3aa: CAISERGGRNEQFF
j_gene: TRBJ2-7; d_gene: -; v_gene: TRBV2; CDR3aa: CASKRAWGTYEQYF
j_gene: TRBJ2-1; d_gene: TRBD2; v_gene: TRBV28; CDR3aa: CASSKGGRENEQFF
j_gene: TRBJ1-1; d_gene: -; v_gene: TRBV4-1; CDR3aa: CASSFREGSDTEAFF
j_gene: TRBJ1-2; d_gene: -; v_gene: TRBV13; CDR3aa: CASSPGGRYGYTF
j_gene: TRBJ1-2; d_gene: -; v_gene: TRBV11-2; CDR3aa: CASSSTDTRYGYTF
j_gene: TRBJ1-1; d_gene: -; v_gene: TRBV2; CDR3aa: CASIFLRAFF
j_gene: TRBJ2-3; d_gene: -; v_gene: TRBV7-9; CDR3aa: CASNPSTSADTQYF
j_gene: TRBJ2-7; d_gene: -; v_gene: TRBV9; CDR3aa: CASSPPRSSYEQYF
j_gene: TRBJ2-1; d_gene: TRBD2; v_gene: TRBV5-6; CDR3aa: CASSLGVASGWRNEQFF
j_gene: TRBJ2-7; d_gene: -; v_gene: TRBV5-6; CDR3aa: CASSPTGTLYEQYF
j_gene: TRBJ2-1; d_gene: -; v_gene: TRBV9; CDR3aa: CASSVEDLSSYNEQFF
j_gene: TRBJ1-1; d_gene: -; v_gene: TRBV28; CDR3aa: CASSLLEGDGTEAFF
j_gene: TRBJ1-2; d_gene: -; v_gene: TRBV18; CDR3aa: CASSPPLSGDYGYTF
j_gene: TRBJ2-7; d_gene: -; v_gene: TRBV5-4; CDR3aa: CASSSRGGSSYEQYF
j_gene: TRBJ2-1; d_gene: -; v_gene: TRBV19; CDR3aa: CASTTLVGEGEQFF
j_gene: TRBJ1-2; d_gene: -; v_gene: TRBV2; CDR3aa: CARQDHGYTF
j_gene: TRBJ1-4; d_gene: -; v_gene: TRBV3-1/TRBV3-2; CDR3aa: CASSQTGTEKLFF
j_gene: TRBJ2-2; d_gene: -; v_gene: TRBV9; CDR3aa: CASSPQANTGELFF
j_gene: TRBJ1-1; d_gene: TRBD1; v_gene: TRBV5-1; CDR3aa: CASSLVLGRQGMNTEAFF
j_gene: TRBJ2-1; d_gene: -; v_gene: TRBV18; CDR3aa: CASSPPGRDSYNEQFF
j_gene: TRBJ2-5; d_gene: -; v_gene: TRBV5-4; CDR3aa: CASSLASRRETQYF
j_gene: TRBJ1-5; d_gene: TRBD1; v_gene: TRBV10-3; CDR3aa: CAISEERGQRGNQPQHF
j_gene: TRBJ2-6; d_gene: -; v_gene: TRBV13; CDR3aa: CASSRIRGAGANVLTF
j_gene: TRBJ1-4; d_gene: -; v_gene: TRBV28; CDR3aa: CASSPGHLTNEKLFF
j_gene: TRBJ2-5; d_gene: -; v_gene: TRBV15; CDR3aa: CATSRGAGLQETQYF
j_gene: TRBJ2-7; d_gene: -; v_gene: TRBV9; CDR3aa: CASSRAGERYEQYF
j_gene: TRBJ2-7; d_gene: -; v_gene: TRBV18; CDR3aa: CASSPSGGEQYF
j_gene: TRBJ1-5; d_gene: -; v_gene: TRBV28; CDR3aa: CASSPSWGGWYSNQPQHF
j_gene: TRBJ1-1; d_gene: -; v_gene: TRBV11-2; CDR3aa: CASSPPRLGAFF
j_gene: TRBJ2-7; d_gene: -; v_gene: TRBV7-9; CDR3aa: CASSLLQGYEQYF
j_gene: TRBJ2-5; d_gene: TRBD2; v_gene: TRBV7-3; CDR3aa: CASSLTGLAGKETQYF
j_gene: TRBJ2-7; d_gene: -; v_gene: TRBV11-3; CDR3aa: CASSSLWSTYEQYF
j_gene: TRBJ2-3; d_gene: -; v_gene: TRBV19; CDR3aa: CASTADSYTQYF
j_gene: TRBJ2-4; d_gene: TRBD1; v_gene: TRBV5-1; CDR3aa: CASSSGQGANIQYF
j_gene: TRBJ2-1; d_gene: -; v_gene: TRBV11-3; CDR3aa: CASGGLKLDEQFF
j_gene: TRBJ2-7; d_gene: TRBD1; v_gene: TRBV30; CDR3aa: CAGTVSPYEQYF
j_gene: TRBJ2-5; d_gene: -; v_gene: TRBV29-1; CDR3aa: CSVEDVEETQYF
j_gene: TRBJ2-1; d_gene: TRBD2; v_gene: TRBV7-9; CDR3aa: CASSRPTSGSYNEQFF
j_gene: TRBJ2-2; d_gene: -; v_gene: TRBV4-1; CDR3aa: CASSQEAFFRGMRTGELFF
j_gene: TRBJ1-1; d_gene: -; v_gene: TRBV7-8; CDR3aa: CASSLKYEAFF
j_gene: TRBJ1-6; d_gene: -; v_gene: TRBV3-1/TRBV3-2; CDR3aa: CASSQAGVNSPLHF
j_gene: TRBJ1-2; d_gene: -; v_gene: TRBV5-6; CDR3aa: CASSLASVALDYGYTF
j_gene: TRBJ1-3; d_gene: -; v_gene: TRBV5-6; CDR3aa: CASTLDRSGNTIYF
j_gene: TRBJ2-1; d_gene: TRBD2; v_gene: TRBV13; CDR3aa: CASSSRLAGGYNEQFF
j_gene: TRBJ1-3; d_gene: -; v_gene: TRBV5-1; CDR3aa: CASSLAETGNTIYF
j_gene: TRBJ1-2; d_gene: -; v_gene: TRBV30; CDR3aa: CAYWRGGYTF
j_gene: TRBJ1-1; d_gene: TRBD1; v_gene: TRBV6-5; CDR3aa: CASSSTGAAENTEAFF